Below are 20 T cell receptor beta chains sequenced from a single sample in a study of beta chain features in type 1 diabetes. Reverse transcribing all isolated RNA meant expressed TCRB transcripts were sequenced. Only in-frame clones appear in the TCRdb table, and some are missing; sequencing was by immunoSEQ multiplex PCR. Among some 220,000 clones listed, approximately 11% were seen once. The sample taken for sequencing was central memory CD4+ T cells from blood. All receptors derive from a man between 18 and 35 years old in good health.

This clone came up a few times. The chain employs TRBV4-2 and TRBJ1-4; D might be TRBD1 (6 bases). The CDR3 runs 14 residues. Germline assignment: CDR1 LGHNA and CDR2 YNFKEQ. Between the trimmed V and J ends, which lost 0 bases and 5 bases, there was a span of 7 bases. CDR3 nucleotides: TGTGCCAGCAGCCAAGAGACAGGAAATGAAAAACTGTTTTTT. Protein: CASSQETGNEKLFF.

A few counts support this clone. The CDR3 sequence: CASSSPDRYSYEQYF. The CDR3 bases are TGTGCCAGTAGTAGCCCCGACAGGTACTCCTACGAGCAGTACTTC. This sequence joins TRBV19 and TRBJ2-7; D possibly corresponds to TRBD1 (6 bases). Per germline, CDR1 LNHDA and CDR2 SQIVND (reference sequence). This CDR3 has 15 residues. V gave up 4 bases and J gave up 0 bases, with 13 bases separating them.

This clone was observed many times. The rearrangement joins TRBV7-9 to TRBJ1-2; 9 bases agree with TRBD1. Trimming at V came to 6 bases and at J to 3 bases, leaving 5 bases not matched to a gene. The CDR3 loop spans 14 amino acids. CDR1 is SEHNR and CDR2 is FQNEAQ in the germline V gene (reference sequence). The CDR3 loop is CASRPGQGYYGYTF. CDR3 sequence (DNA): TGTGCCAGCAGGCCGGGACAGGGATACTATGGCTACACCTTC.

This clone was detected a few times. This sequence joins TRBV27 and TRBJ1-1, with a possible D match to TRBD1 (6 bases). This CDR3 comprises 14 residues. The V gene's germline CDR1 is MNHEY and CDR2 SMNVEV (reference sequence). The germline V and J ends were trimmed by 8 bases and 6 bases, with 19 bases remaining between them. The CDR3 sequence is CASSEQGGGAEAFF. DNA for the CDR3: TGTGCCAGCTCCGAACAGGGCGGGGGAGCTGAAGCTTTCTTT.

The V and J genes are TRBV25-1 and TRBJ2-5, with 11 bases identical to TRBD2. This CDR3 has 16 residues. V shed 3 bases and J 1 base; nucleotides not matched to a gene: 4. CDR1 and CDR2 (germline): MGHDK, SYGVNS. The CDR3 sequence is CASSELGTSGQETQYF. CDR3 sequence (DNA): TGTGCCAGCAGTGAGCTCGGGACTAGCGGCCAAGAGACCCAGTACTTC.

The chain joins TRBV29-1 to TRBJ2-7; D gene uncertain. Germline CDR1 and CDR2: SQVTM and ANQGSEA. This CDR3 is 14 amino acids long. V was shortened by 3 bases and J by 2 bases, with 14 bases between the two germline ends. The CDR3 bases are TGCAGCGTTGATTTCGGGTTAGGAACCTACGAGCAGTACTTC. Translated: CSVDFGLGTYEQYF.

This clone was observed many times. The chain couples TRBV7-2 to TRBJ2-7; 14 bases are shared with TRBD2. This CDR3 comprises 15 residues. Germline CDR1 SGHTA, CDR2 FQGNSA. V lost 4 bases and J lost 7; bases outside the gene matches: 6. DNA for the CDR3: TGTGCCAGCAGCTCACGACTAGCGGGAGGGAATGAGCAGTACTTC. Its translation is CASSSRLAGGNEQYF.

The CDR3 here is CASSLDREGDPYF. The CDR3 nucleotides read TGTGCCAGCAGCTTGGACAGGGAAGGCGACCCCTACTTC. The chain joins TRBV5-4 to TRBJ2-5; D is perhaps TRBD1 (6 bases). The V end lost 0 bases, the J end lost 14 bases, and 17 bases lay between the germline ends. Germline loops: CDR1 SGHNT, CDR2 YYREEE (reference sequence). The CDR3 has 13 amino acids.

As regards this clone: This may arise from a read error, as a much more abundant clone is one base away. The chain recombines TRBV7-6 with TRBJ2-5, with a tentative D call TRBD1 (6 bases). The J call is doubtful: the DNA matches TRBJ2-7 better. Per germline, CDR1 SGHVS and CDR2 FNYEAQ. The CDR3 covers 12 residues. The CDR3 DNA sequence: TGTGCCAGCAGCTTAGCAGGGGGCGAGCAGTACTTC. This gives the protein CASSLAGGEQYF.

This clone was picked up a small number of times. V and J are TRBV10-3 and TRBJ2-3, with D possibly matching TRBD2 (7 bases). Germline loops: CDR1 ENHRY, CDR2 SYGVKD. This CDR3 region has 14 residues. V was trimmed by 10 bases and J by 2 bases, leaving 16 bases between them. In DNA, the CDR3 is TGTGCCACATCGGGGGGCGGGCTCACAGATACGCAGTATTTT. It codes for CATSGGGLTDTQYF.

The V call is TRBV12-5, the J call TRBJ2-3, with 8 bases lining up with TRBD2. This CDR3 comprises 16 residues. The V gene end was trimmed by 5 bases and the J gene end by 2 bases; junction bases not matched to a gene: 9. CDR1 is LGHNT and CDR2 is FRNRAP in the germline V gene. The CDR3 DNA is TGTGCTAGTGGTGCCGGGACTAGATCATTCACAGATACGCAGTATTTT. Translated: CASGAGTRSFTDTQYF.

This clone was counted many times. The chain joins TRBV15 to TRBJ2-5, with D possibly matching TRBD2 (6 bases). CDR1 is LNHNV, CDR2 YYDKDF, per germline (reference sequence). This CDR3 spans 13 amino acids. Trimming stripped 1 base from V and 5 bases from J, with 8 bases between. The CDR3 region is CATSRARGETQYF. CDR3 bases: TGTGCCACCAGCAGAGCCCGGGGGGAGACCCAGTACTTC.

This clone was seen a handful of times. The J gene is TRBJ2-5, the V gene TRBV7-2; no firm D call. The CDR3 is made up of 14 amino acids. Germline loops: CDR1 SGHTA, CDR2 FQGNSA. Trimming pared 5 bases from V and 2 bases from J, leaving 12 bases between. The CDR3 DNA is TGTGCCAGCAGCGCCCTTTCGCAGCAAGAGACCCAGTACTTC. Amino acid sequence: CASSALSQQETQYF.

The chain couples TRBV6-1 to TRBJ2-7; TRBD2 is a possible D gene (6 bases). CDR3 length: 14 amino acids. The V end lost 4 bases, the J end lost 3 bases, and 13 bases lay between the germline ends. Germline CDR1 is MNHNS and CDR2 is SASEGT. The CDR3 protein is CASSVGEEYYEQYF. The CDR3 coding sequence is TGTGCCAGCAGTGTAGGGGAGGAGTACTACGAGCAGTACTTC.

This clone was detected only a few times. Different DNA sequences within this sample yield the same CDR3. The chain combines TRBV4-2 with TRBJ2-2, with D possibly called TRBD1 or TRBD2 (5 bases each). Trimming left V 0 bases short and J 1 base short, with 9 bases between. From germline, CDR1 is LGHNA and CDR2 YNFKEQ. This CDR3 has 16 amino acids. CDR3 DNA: TGTGCCAGCAGCCAAGATCAGGGAGTGAACACCGGGGAGCTGTTTTTT. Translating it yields CASSQDQGVNTGELFF.

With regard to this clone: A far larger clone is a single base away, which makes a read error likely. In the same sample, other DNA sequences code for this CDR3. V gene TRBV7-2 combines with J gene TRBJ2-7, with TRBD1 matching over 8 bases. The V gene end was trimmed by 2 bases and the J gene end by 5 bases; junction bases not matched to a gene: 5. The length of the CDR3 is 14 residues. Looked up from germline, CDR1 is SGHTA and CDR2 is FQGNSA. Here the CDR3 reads CASSLRRQGNEQYF. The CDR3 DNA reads TGTGCCAGCAGCTTAAGGCGACAGGGGAACGAGCAGTACTTC.

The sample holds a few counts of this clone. CDR3 protein: CAFQQGGGYGYTF. The CDR3, as DNA: TGTGCCTTCCAACAGGGCGGGGGCTATGGCTACACCTTC. The genes are TRBV30 and TRBJ1-2; the D gene is possibly TRBD1 (6 bases). V was shortened by 7 bases and J by 4 bases, with 16 bases between the two germline ends. There are 13 residues in the CDR3. The germline CDR1 and CDR2 sequences are GTSNPN and SVGIG (reference sequence).

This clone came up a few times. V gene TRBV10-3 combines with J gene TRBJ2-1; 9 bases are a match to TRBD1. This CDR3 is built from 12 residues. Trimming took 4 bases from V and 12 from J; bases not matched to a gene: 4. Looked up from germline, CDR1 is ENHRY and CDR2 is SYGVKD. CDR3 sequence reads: CAISGDRVGQFF. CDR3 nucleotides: TGTGCCATCAGTGGGGACAGGGTGGGGCAGTTCTTC.

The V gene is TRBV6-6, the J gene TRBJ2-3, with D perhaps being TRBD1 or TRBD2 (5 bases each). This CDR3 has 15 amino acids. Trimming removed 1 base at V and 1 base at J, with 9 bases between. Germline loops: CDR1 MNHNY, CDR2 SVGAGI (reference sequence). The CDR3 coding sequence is TGTGCCAGCAGTTACTGGGACGCGGGCACAGATACGCAGTATTTT. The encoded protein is CASSYWDAGTDTQYF.

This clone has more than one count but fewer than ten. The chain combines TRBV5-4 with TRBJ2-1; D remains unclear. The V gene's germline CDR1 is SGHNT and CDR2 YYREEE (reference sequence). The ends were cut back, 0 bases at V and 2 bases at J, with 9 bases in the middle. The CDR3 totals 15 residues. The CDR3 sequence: CASSLEGGTYNEQFF. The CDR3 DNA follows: TGTGCCAGCAGCTTGGAGGGTGGAACCTACAATGAGCAGTTCTTC.